This entry lists 30 T cell receptor beta chains sequenced from one sample in a study of blood T cell repertoires in COVID-19. TCRdb's copy holds only in-frame clones and misses some; the assay was immunoSEQ multiplex PCR. The sample includes a few hundred thousand clones, approximately 81% seen only once; the top ten take less than 4%. Source material: peripheral blood. Every receptor here comes from a woman aged 18-29 years with acute or convalescent COVID-19.

This clone was picked up many times. The chain links TRBV30 to TRBJ1-6; D not certain. Trimming removed 5 bases from V and 10 bases from J, with 18 bases in between. Germline assignment: CDR1 GTSNPN and CDR2 SVGIG (reference sequence). CDR3 length: 14 residues. The CDR3: CAWARRQIGSPLHF. The CDR3 DNA is TGTGCCTGGGCGAGGAGGCAGATCGGATCACCCCTCCACTTT.

V is TRBV19 and J is TRBJ1-1; the D is unclear. Germline V gene lookup returns CDR1 LNHDA and CDR2 SQIVND (reference sequence). Trimming shortened V by 6 bases and J by 8 bases, and 13 bases separated the two germline ends. This CDR3 is built from 12 residues. The DNA for the CDR3 is TGTGCCAGTAGCCCCCGATCGGGGGAAGCTTTCTTT. Translation: CASSPRSGEAFF.

Details on this clone: The junction and the germline gene differ at one end; a read error may be behind it. V usage is TRBV7-7 and J usage is TRBJ2-7, with 10 bases lining up with TRBD1. The V gene's germline CDR1 is SSHAT and CDR2 FNYEAQ (reference sequence). This CDR3 is built from 18 residues. CDR3 nucleotides: TGTGCTAGCAGCTTACCGGGACAGGGGTTCTCCCCCCTAGGCGAGCAGTACTTC. Amino acid sequence: CASSLPGQGFSPLGEQYF.

This clone appeared once. This sequence joins TRBV25-1 and TRBJ2-5, with 7 bases matching TRBD2. The CDR3 runs to 13 residues. The germline gives CDR1 MGHDK, CDR2 SYGVNS. The V segment lost 10 bases and the J segment 2 bases; nucleotides outside the gene matches: 7. The CDR3 sequence is CATWGGWQETQYF. Written as DNA, the CDR3 is TGTGCCACATGGGGGGGGTGGCAAGAGACCCAGTACTTC.

The gene calls are TRBV7-8 and TRBJ2-3; D is perhaps TRBD1 (5 bases). This CDR3 contains 13 residues. The V end was cut by 2 bases, the J end by 10 bases, with 13 bases between. The germline V gene has CDR1 SGHVS and CDR2 FQNEAQ. The CDR3 loop is CASSLTDSRAQYF. In DNA form, the CDR3 reads TGTGCCAGCAGCTTAACCGACAGCCGTGCGCAGTATTTT.

The sample holds one count of this clone. The chain combines TRBV7-6 with TRBJ2-7, with D unclear. V lost 4 bases and J lost 7, with 8 bases in between. Germline assignment: CDR1 SGHVS and CDR2 FNYEAQ. This CDR3 region has 11 residues. The CDR3 nucleotides are TGTGCCAGCAGCTCCGGTCGGGAGCAGTACTTC. Translation: CASSSGREQYF.

This chain uses TRBV7-9 with TRBJ1-4; D possibly corresponds to TRBD1 (5 bases). Trimming cost V 5 bases and J 6 bases, with 13 bases left between them. The germline V gene encodes CDR1 SEHNR and CDR2 FQNEAQ (reference sequence). CDR3 size: 14 residues. In DNA form, the CDR3 reads TGTGCCAGCAGCCGCGGGACGGCGGATGAAAAACTGTTTTTT. Residues: CASSRGTADEKLFF.

CDR3 in amino acids: CASRTQGELYEQYF. CDR3 sequence (DNA): TGTGCCAGCAGGACCCAGGGGGAACTCTACGAGCAGTACTTC. The V call is TRBV6-5, the J call TRBJ2-7; 7 positions agree with TRBD1. Germline CDR1 reads MNHEY; CDR2 reads SVGAGI. The V gene end was trimmed by 6 bases and the J gene end by 3 bases; junction bases not matched to a gene: 8. The CDR3 is 14 amino acids.

The V gene is TRBV5-1, the J gene TRBJ2-3; D is unclear. Between the trimmed V and J ends, which lost 6 bases and 1 base, there was a span of 12 bases. The CDR3 totals 14 residues. Germline CDR1 SGHRS, CDR2 YFSETQ. The CDR3 region is CASTGSRRTDTQYF. Here the CDR3 DNA reads TGCGCCAGCACGGGTAGCAGACGCACAGATACGCAGTATTTT. The full variable domain, rest sourced from reference TRBV5-1 and TRBJ2-3, is KAGVTQTPRYLIKTRGQQVTLSCSPISGHRSVSWYQQTPGQGLQFLFEYFSETQRNKGNFPGRFSGRQFSNSRSEMNVSTLELGDSALYLCASTGSRRTDTQYFGPGTRLTVL.

V gene TRBV4-3 combines with J gene TRBJ1-2; tentative D call: TRBD1 (5 bases). The V end was cut by 4 bases, the J end by 8 bases, with 23 bases between. The CDR3 has 16 amino acids. CDR1 is LGHNA and CDR2 is YSLEER in the germline V gene. The DNA of the CDR3 is TGCGCCAGCAGCCCGCCCGGGACTGGCGAACTGAAGGGCTACACCTTC. Translated: CASSPPGTGELKGYTF.

This clone has only one observation. The chain uses TRBV9 and TRBJ2-3, with a weak D call TRBD2 (5 bases). Germline values: CDR1 SGDLS, CDR2 YYNGEE. With 4 bases removed from V and 1 base from J, the gap between germline ends came to 10 bases. The CDR3 is 14 residues long. The CDR3 region is CASSLSGGTDTQYF. The CDR3 region has the DNA TGTGCCAGCAGCTTAAGCGGAGGCACAGATACGCAGTATTTT.

J is TRBJ1-2 and V is TRBV5-1; 8 bases agree with TRBD1. V gave up 2 bases and J gave up 4 bases; unmatched junction bases: 4. Germline values: CDR1 SGHRS, CDR2 YFSETQ. CDR3 size: 14 residues. The CDR3 DNA reads as TGCGCCAGCAGCTTCGGACAGGGCATCTATGGCTACACCTTC. Translated, it gives CASSFGQGIYGYTF.

This clone was found a few times. V gene TRBV7-2 combines with J gene TRBJ1-1, with D tentatively TRBD1 (5 bases). Germline CDR1 is SGHTA and CDR2 is FQGNSA. This CDR3 is built from 15 residues. Trimming left V 5 bases short and J 4 bases short, with 17 bases between. The chain's CDR3 is CASSMDGGGGTEAFF. In DNA, the CDR3 is TGTGCCAGCAGCATGGATGGGGGGGGAGGCACTGAAGCTTTCTTT. The whole variable domain, remainder taken from reference TRBV7-2 and TRBJ1-1, is GAGVSQSPSNKVTEKGKDVELRCDPISGHTALYWYRQSLGQGLEFLIYFQGNSAPDKSGLPSDRFSAERTGGSVSTLTIQRTQQEDSAVYLCASSMDGGGGTEAFFGQGTRLTVV.

This clone was observed a few times. The chain uses TRBV7-6 and TRBJ1-5; D might be TRBD1 (6 bases). With 2 bases removed from V and 3 bases from J, the gap between germline ends came to 17 bases. CDR1 is SGHVS, CDR2 FNYEAQ, per germline. The CDR3 contains 17 residues. This chain's CDR3 is CASSLRSGDILNQPQHF. CDR3 coding DNA: TGTGCCAGCAGCTTACGTTCAGGGGACATTCTCAATCAGCCCCAGCATTTT.

The chain has TRBV30 and TRBJ2-7, with 7 bases matching TRBD2. After removal of 4 bases from V and 2 bases from J, the junction contained 8 bases not matched to a gene. The CDR3 sequence is 14 residues long. Germline CDR1 and CDR2: GTSNPN and SVGIG (reference sequence). DNA of the CDR3: TGTGCCTGGAATATGGGAGGGGTCGCCTACGAGCAGTACTTC. Residues: CAWNMGGVAYEQYF.

The chain combines TRBV19 with TRBJ1-2; no reliable D call. Germline CDR1 and CDR2: LNHDA and SQIVND (reference sequence). The CDR3 runs 17 residues. The V gene lost 6 bases and the J gene lost 8 bases, with 28 bases spanning the gap. The CDR3 is CASRERLFQGPGGGYTF. CDR3 in DNA: TGTGCCAGTAGGGAAAGACTCTTTCAAGGGCCCGGAGGAGGCTACACCTTC.

The chain joins TRBV5-8 to TRBJ1-3, with D hard to call. The V gene's germline CDR1 is SGHTS and CDR2 YDEGEE. The length of the CDR3 is 19 residues. Trimming removed 0 bases at V and 2 bases at J, with 21 bases between. CDR3 protein: CASSLDASDVHRPGNTIYF. The CDR3 nucleotides are TGTGCCAGCAGCTTGGATGCCAGCGACGTCCATAGACCTGGAAACACCATATATTTT.

The rearrangement uses TRBV5-4 and TRBJ2-2; D gene uncertain. The V gene's germline CDR1 is SGHNT and CDR2 YYREEE (reference sequence). V was clipped by 0 bases and J by 4 bases, with 7 bases between them. The CDR3 is 14 residues long. The CDR3 reads CASSLDLITGELFF. DNA of the CDR3: TGTGCCAGCAGCTTGGACTTAATCACCGGGGAGCTGTTTTTT.

The rearrangement links TRBV5-1 to TRBJ2-5; 8 nucleotides line up with TRBD2. Germline loops: CDR1 SGHRS, CDR2 YFSETQ. The CDR3 length is 16 residues. V lost 2 bases to trimming and J lost 3 bases; unmatched junction nucleotides: 9. The CDR3 protein is CASSFGGLGFEETQYF. CDR3 nucleotides: TGCGCCAGCAGCTTTGGGGGACTAGGTTTTGAAGAGACCCAGTACTTC.

The chain couples TRBV29-1 to TRBJ2-3; no clear D gene. Germline-derived CDR1 and CDR2 are SQVTM and ANQGSEA. Trimming removed 7 bases from V and 1 base from J, with 6 bases in between. The CDR3 is 11 amino acids. The CDR3 here is CSATGTDTQYF. The CDR3 DNA reads TGCAGCGCGACGGGCACAGATACGCAGTATTTT.

This clone is a singleton in its sample. V gene TRBV27 combines with J gene TRBJ2-1, with D tentatively TRBD2 (6 bases). The CDR3 has 14 residues. Trimming left V 2 bases short and J 3 bases short, with 8 bases between. The germline CDR1 and CDR2 sequences are MNHEY and SMNVEV (reference sequence). CDR3 nucleotide sequence: TGTGCCAGCAGTTTACTAGCGAACTACAATGAGCAGTTCTTC. Amino acids: CASSLLANYNEQFF.

The V call is TRBV5-6, the J call TRBJ2-2; 9 bases match TRBD2. This CDR3 has 18 amino acids. Germline V gene sequence: CDR1 SGHDT, CDR2 YYEEEE. V shed 4 bases, J shed 3 bases, and the junction held 13 bases outside the gene matches. The CDR3 reads CASSPKRKTSGDTGELFF. The CDR3 region has the DNA TGTGCCAGCAGCCCGAAACGAAAGACTAGCGGCGACACCGGGGAGCTGTTTTTT.

This clone was recorded only once. The chain carries TRBV7-2 and TRBJ2-4; weak D call: TRBD1 (5 bases). V was trimmed by 4 bases and J by 6 bases, leaving 13 bases between them. CDR1 is SGHTA and CDR2 is FQGNSA in the germline V gene. CDR3 size: 14 residues. As DNA, the CDR3 is TGTGCCAGCAGCTCCAGACAGCATTCAAACATTCAGTACTTC. As protein: CASSSRQHSNIQYF.

V gene TRBV6-5 combines with J gene TRBJ1-5; the match to TRBD1 covers 7 bases. Germline-derived CDR1 and CDR2 are MNHEY and SVGAGI. This CDR3 has 13 residues. Trimming took 4 bases from V and 6 from J; bases not matched to a gene: 3. CDR3 in DNA: TGTGCCAGCAGTTTAGGGGGCGGTCAGCCCCAGCATTTT. This gives the protein CASSLGGGQPQHF.

This chain connects TRBV6-5 to TRBJ2-3, with D possibly TRBD1 on 6 matching bases. Trimming pared 4 bases from V and 6 bases from J, leaving 17 bases between. Germline values: CDR1 MNHEY, CDR2 SVGAGI. CDR3 length equals 15 residues. This CDR3 is CASSFGQMGVDTQYF. In nucleotides, the CDR3 is TGTGCCAGCAGTTTTGGACAGATGGGGGTGGATACGCAGTATTTT.

The V and J genes are TRBV10-3 and TRBJ1-5; 12 nucleotides match TRBD1. This CDR3 is built from 21 residues. Germline lookup yields CDR1 ENHRY and CDR2 SYGVKD. With 8 bases clipped from V and 2 bases from J, the junction kept 22 bases outside the gene matches. CDR3 loop: CAIGTGGVSEGRRPGNQPQHF. CDR3 DNA sequence: TGTGCCATCGGGACAGGGGGCGTCTCGGAGGGCCGTCGGCCCGGCAATCAGCCCCAGCATTTT.

This clone has a handful of counts. V is TRBV18 and J is TRBJ2-1, with unresolved D. The germline V and J ends were trimmed by 3 bases and 3 bases, with 9 bases remaining between them. Per the germline V gene, CDR1 is KGHSH and CDR2 is LQKENI. This CDR3 is built from 14 residues. The CDR3 loop is CASSPNADYNEQFF. CDR3 DNA: TGTGCCAGCTCACCGAACGCGGACTACAATGAGCAGTTCTTC.

CDR3: CASSPAASDYNEQFF. For the CDR3, the DNA is TGTGCCAGCAGCCCCGCTGCTAGCGACTACAATGAGCAGTTCTTC. V usage is TRBV6-5 and J usage is TRBJ2-1, with D maybe TRBD2 (6 bases). Deletions cut 6 bases from V and 3 bases from J, with 15 bases between. The length of the CDR3 is 15 residues. Germline V gene data show CDR1 as MNHEY and CDR2 as SVGAGI.

This clone was picked up a small number of times. The gene calls are TRBV6-1 and TRBJ2-7, with TRBD2 as a possible D gene (5 bases). V gave up 1 base and J gave up 6 bases, with 10 bases separating them. Per germline, CDR1 MNHNS and CDR2 SASEGT. This CDR3 is 13 amino acids long. CDR3 nucleotide sequence: TGTGCCAGCAGTGAAGAACCTCGGGGCGAGCAGTACTTC. Translating it yields CASSEEPRGEQYF.

This chain joins TRBV28 and TRBJ1-1; the D is unclear. Germline V lookup: CDR1 MDHEN, CDR2 SYDVKM. The germline V and J ends were trimmed by 6 bases and 1 base, with 15 bases remaining between them. The CDR3 contains 15 residues. The CDR3 DNA follows: TGTGCCAGCAGCCTAACGACCCGGGGGAACACTGAAGCTTTCTTT. Translation gives CASSLTTRGNTEAFF.